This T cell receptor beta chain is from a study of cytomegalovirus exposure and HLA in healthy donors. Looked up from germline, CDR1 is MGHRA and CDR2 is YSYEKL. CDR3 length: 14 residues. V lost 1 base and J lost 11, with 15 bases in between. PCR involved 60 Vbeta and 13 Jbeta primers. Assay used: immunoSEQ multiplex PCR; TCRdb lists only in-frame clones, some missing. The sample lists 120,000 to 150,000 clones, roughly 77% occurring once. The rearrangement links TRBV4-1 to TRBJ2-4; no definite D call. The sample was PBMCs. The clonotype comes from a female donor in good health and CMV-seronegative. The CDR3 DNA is TGCGCCAGCAGCCAAGGCCCCGAGAGGATCCTTCAGTACTTC. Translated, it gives CASSQGPERILQYF.